The clone carrying this T cell receptor (beta chain) was found once. Its matching antigen is unknown. The sample belongs to a study of blood T cells in healthy people across ages. Overall study results and limits: TCR beta diversity per million T cells fell roughly linearly with age.

The authors ran a second PCR of about 7 to 11 cycles using a sample-barcoded 5' primer and a J-beta primer mix. A tag from a template-switch adaptor with 12 random nucleotides marked each cDNA molecule. TCRdb reanalysed the 5' RACE reads using MiXCR and keeps one entry per CDR3 protein. Of 2 million or so distinct CDR3 sequences listed, roughly 52% were seen once; the top ten hold approximately 2.1%. This CDR3 is built from 15 residues. In germline, CDR1 is DFQATT, CDR2 SNEGSKA (reference sequence). Trimming cost V 6 bases and J 2 bases; bases outside gene matches: 9. Each sample had at least 6 million PBMCs isolated.

The TCR sequence derives from a woman between 40 and 50 years old in good health. The sequenced sample consisted of blood. V and J are TRBV20-1 and TRBJ2-1; 8 nucleotides agree with TRBD2. The CDR3 sequence is CSATLLAATYNEQFF. The DNA of the CDR3 is TGCAGTGCAACCCTACTAGCGGCTACCTACAATGAGCAGTTCTTC.